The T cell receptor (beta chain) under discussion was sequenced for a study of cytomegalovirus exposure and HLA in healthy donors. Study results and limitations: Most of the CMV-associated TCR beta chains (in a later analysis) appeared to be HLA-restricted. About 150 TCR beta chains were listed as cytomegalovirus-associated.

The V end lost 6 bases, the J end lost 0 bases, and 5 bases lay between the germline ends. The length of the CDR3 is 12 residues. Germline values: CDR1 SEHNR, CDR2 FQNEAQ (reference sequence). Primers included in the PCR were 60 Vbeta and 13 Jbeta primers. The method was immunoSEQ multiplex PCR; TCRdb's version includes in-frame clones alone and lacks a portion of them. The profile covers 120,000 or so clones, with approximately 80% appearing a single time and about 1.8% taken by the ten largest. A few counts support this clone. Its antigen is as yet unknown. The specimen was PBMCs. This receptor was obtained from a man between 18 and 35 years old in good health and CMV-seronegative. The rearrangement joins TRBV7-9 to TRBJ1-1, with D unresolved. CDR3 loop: CASRSLNTEAFF. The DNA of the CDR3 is TGTGCCAGCAGGAGCTTGAACACTGAAGCTTTCTTT. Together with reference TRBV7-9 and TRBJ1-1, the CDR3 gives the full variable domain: DTGVSQNPRHKITKRGQNVTFRCDPISEHNRLYWYRQTLGQGPEFLTYFQNEAQLEKSRLLSDRFSAERPKGSFSTLEIQRTEQGDSAMYLCASRSLNTEAFFGQGTRLTVV.